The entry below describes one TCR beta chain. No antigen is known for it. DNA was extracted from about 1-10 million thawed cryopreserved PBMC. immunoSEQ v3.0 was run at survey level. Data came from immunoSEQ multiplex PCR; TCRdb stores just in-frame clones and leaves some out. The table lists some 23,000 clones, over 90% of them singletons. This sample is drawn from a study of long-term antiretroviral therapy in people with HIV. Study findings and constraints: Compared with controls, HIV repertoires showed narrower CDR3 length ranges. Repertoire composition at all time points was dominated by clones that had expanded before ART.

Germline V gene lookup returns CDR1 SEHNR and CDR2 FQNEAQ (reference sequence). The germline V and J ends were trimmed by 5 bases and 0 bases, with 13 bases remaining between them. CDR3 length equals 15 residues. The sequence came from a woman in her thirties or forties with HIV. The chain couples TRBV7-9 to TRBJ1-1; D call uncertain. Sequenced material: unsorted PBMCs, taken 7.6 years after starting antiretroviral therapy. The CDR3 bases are TGTGCCAGCAGCCAACCAGAGAGACTGAACACTGAAGCTTTCTTT. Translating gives CASSQPERLNTEAFF.